This is a list of T cell receptor beta chains from one sample in a study of shared clonotypes between healthy human individuals. The repertoire was sequenced with immunoSEQ multiplex PCR; TCRdb's copy has only in-frame clones and lacks some. Among about 2.3 million clones listed, 90% to 95% were seen once. Sequencing was done on a sample of naive CD4+ T cells from PBMCs. These receptors were taken from a man aged 18 to 29 in good health. Some clones in this sample may be carry-over from other donors' samples. Both conserved end residues are part of each CDR3. The order of the fields is CDR3 DNA, CDR3 protein, V gene, J gene, D gene, clone size. D genes are given only for firm matches. Some rows have no size entry. The others give once, few or many, or a class for an expanded clone.

CDR3 DNA: TGTGCCAGCAGCACACTGAGGACTAGCGGGAGGCCGCGGGGCAATGAGCAGTTCTTC
CDR3 protein: CASSTLRTSGRPRGNEQFF
V gene: TRBV11-2
J gene: TRBJ2-1
D gene: TRBD2
clone size: NA

CDR3 DNA: TGCGCCAGCAGCTTTGGGACTAGCGGGAGCAACTACAATGAGCAGTTCTTC
CDR3 protein: CASSFGTSGSNYNEQFF
V gene: TRBV5-1
J gene: TRBJ2-1
D gene: TRBD2
clone size: NA

CDR3 DNA: TGCGCCAGCAGCTTAGGAGGGCCCACAGATACGCAGTATTTT
CDR3 protein: CASSLGGPTDTQYF
V gene: TRBV5-1
J gene: TRBJ2-3
D gene: NA
clone size: once

CDR3 DNA: TGTGCCAGCAGTACATTCAGGGGGACTAATGAAAAACTGTTTTTT
CDR3 protein: CASSTFRGTNEKLFF
V gene: TRBV27
J gene: TRBJ1-4
D gene: TRBD1
clone size: NA

CDR3 DNA: TGTGCCAGCAGCCCTAGCGGGACGTACAATGAGCAGTTCTTC
CDR3 protein: CASSPSGTYNEQFF
V gene: TRBV11-2
J gene: TRBJ2-1
D gene: TRBD2
clone size: NA

CDR3 DNA: TGTGCCACCTCCCTAAGCTCCTACGAGCAGTACTTC
CDR3 protein: CATSLSSYEQYF
V gene: TRBV15
J gene: TRBJ2-7
D gene: NA
clone size: NA

CDR3 DNA: TGTGCCAGCACCCAGGGGGCGGTTAATGAAAAACTGTTTTTT
CDR3 protein: CASTQGAVNEKLFF
V gene: TRBV25-1
J gene: TRBJ1-4
D gene: TRBD1
clone size: NA

CDR3 DNA: TGTGCCTGGAGTGTACGAGAAACAGGGAGTCAGCCCCAGCATTTT
CDR3 protein: CAWSVRETGSQPQHF
V gene: TRBV30
J gene: TRBJ1-5
D gene: NA
clone size: NA

CDR3 DNA: TGTGCCAGCTCACCCACAGGGGGGGCGAACACCGGGGAGCTGTTTTTT
CDR3 protein: CASSPTGGANTGELFF
V gene: TRBV18
J gene: TRBJ2-2
D gene: NA
clone size: NA

CDR3 DNA: TGTGCCAGCCAACCCGGAGATACGCAGTATTTT
CDR3 protein: CASQPGDTQYF
V gene: TRBV2
J gene: TRBJ2-3
D gene: NA
clone size: NA

CDR3 DNA: TGTGCCAGCACTCCTTCGGGGACAGGGGTATATACGCAGTATTTT
CDR3 protein: CASTPSGTGVYTQYF
V gene: TRBV6-5
J gene: TRBJ2-3
D gene: TRBD1
clone size: once

CDR3 DNA: TGTGCCAGCAGACCGCCCCGAGCAGGGAACAACGAGCAGTACTTC
CDR3 protein: CASRPPRAGNNEQYF
V gene: TRBV28
J gene: TRBJ2-7
D gene: NA
clone size: NA

CDR3 DNA: TGCGCCAGCGCTCCTGAAAGGGGAGATACGCAGTATTTT
CDR3 protein: CASAPERGDTQYF
V gene: TRBV4-1
J gene: TRBJ2-3
D gene: NA
clone size: NA

CDR3 DNA: TGTGCCAGCAGCTTAGACGGACGTGGGGTGATTAGCTCCTACGAGCAGTACTTC
CDR3 protein: CASSLDGRGVISSYEQYF
V gene: TRBV7-9
J gene: TRBJ2-7
D gene: NA
clone size: NA

CDR3 DNA: TGTGCCAGCAGTTCTCCCACCGGGACCGGAGGGTTGAGCACTGAAGCTTTCTTT
CDR3 protein: CASSSPTGTGGLSTEAFF
V gene: TRBV9
J gene: TRBJ1-1
D gene: NA
clone size: NA

CDR3 DNA: TGTGCCTGGAGTGTTAGACAGGGGTGGAGCTACACCTTC
CDR3 protein: CAWSVRQGWSYTF
V gene: TRBV30
J gene: TRBJ1-2
D gene: TRBD1
clone size: NA

CDR3 DNA: TGTGCCACCAGCCGGGGGTTCTCCTACAATGAGCAGTTCTTC
CDR3 protein: CATSRGFSYNEQFF
V gene: TRBV15
J gene: TRBJ2-1
D gene: NA
clone size: NA

CDR3 DNA: TGTGCCAGCAGCCCCCGGGCCGAGGGATGGACCGGGGAGCTGTTTTTT
CDR3 protein: CASSPRAEGWTGELFF
V gene: TRBV14
J gene: TRBJ2-2
D gene: NA
clone size: NA

CDR3 DNA: TGTGCCACCAGCCTTGGGGGGTCGGTCAACGAGCAGTACTTC
CDR3 protein: CATSLGGSVNEQYF
V gene: TRBV15
J gene: TRBJ2-7
D gene: NA
clone size: NA

CDR3 DNA: TGTGCCAGTAGTAGCGACCAAAGAGGGGTCGATCAGCCCCAGCATTTT
CDR3 protein: CASSSDQRGVDQPQHF
V gene: TRBV19
J gene: TRBJ1-5
D gene: NA
clone size: NA

CDR3 DNA: TGTGCCAGTAGAGAGCATAGCAATCAGCCCCAGCATTTT
CDR3 protein: CASREHSNQPQHF
V gene: TRBV19
J gene: TRBJ1-5
D gene: NA
clone size: once

CDR3 DNA: TGTGCCTGGAACCGGGACGCTAATGAAAAACTGTTTTTT
CDR3 protein: CAWNRDANEKLFF
V gene: TRBV30
J gene: TRBJ1-4
D gene: NA
clone size: NA

CDR3 DNA: TGTGCCACCTCTCGGGGAGGGGACTCCAACGAGCAGTACTTC
CDR3 protein: CATSRGGDSNEQYF
V gene: TRBV15
J gene: TRBJ2-7
D gene: TRBD2
clone size: NA

CDR3 DNA: TGTGCCAGTACTGACTTACTCGGGCGGGAGGGCGGCGATGAGCAGTTCTTC
CDR3 protein: CASTDLLGREGGDEQFF
V gene: TRBV19
J gene: TRBJ2-1
D gene: TRBD2
clone size: NA

CDR3 DNA: TGTGCCAGCAGCTTAGCTAGGATCTATGGCTACACCTTC
CDR3 protein: CASSLARIYGYTF
V gene: TRBV11-2
J gene: TRBJ1-2
D gene: NA
clone size: NA

CDR3 DNA: TGTGCCAGCAGTGCGGGACTAGGCTACAATGAGCAGTTCTTC
CDR3 protein: CASSAGLGYNEQFF
V gene: TRBV6-6
J gene: TRBJ2-1
D gene: TRBD2
clone size: NA

CDR3 DNA: TGCAGCGTTGAGGAGAGTGCAGATACGCAGTATTTT
CDR3 protein: CSVEESADTQYF
V gene: TRBV29-1
J gene: TRBJ2-3
D gene: NA
clone size: NA

CDR3 DNA: TGCGCCAGCAGCCAAGCCGGGACTAGTACCTACGAGCAGTACTTC
CDR3 protein: CASSQAGTSTYEQYF
V gene: TRBV5-1
J gene: TRBJ2-7
D gene: TRBD2
clone size: NA

CDR3 DNA: TGTGCCAGCAGCTTAGCAGAAACTGAAGCTTTCTTT
CDR3 protein: CASSLAETEAFF
V gene: TRBV11-2
J gene: TRBJ1-1
D gene: NA
clone size: NA

CDR3 DNA: TGTGCCAGCAGCTTAAGGGGCGGGAGCATGTTGGGGGAGCAGTACTTC
CDR3 protein: CASSLRGGSMLGEQYF
V gene: TRBV7-2
J gene: TRBJ2-7
D gene: TRBD2
clone size: NA

CDR3 DNA: TGTGCCAGCATGGTCACTAGGACCCTAAAAACCTACGAGCAGTACTTC
CDR3 protein: CASMVTRTLKTYEQYF
V gene: TRBV21-1
J gene: TRBJ2-7
D gene: NA
clone size: NA

CDR3 DNA: TGTGCCAGCAGCCCCCCGGGGTCTGTCGTAGCGTACCCCGGGGAGCTGTTTTTT
CDR3 protein: CASSPPGSVVAYPGELFF
V gene: TRBV9
J gene: TRBJ2-2
D gene: NA
clone size: NA

CDR3 DNA: TGCGCCAGCAGCTTGTTTTCCGAGCAGTACTTC
CDR3 protein: CASSLFSEQYF
V gene: TRBV5-1
J gene: TRBJ2-7
D gene: NA
clone size: NA

CDR3 DNA: TGTGCCAGCTCACCACAGACTAGCGCGGTTATAGAGCAGTACTTC
CDR3 protein: CASSPQTSAVIEQYF
V gene: TRBV18
J gene: TRBJ2-7
D gene: TRBD2
clone size: once

CDR3 DNA: TGTGCCAGCAGTTTGGTCAAGCAGAATGAGCAGTTCTTC
CDR3 protein: CASSLVKQNEQFF
V gene: TRBV28
J gene: TRBJ2-1
D gene: NA
clone size: NA

CDR3 DNA: TGCGCCAGCAGCCAAGTAGGTCTAGCGGTCTACAATGAGCAGTTCTTC
CDR3 protein: CASSQVGLAVYNEQFF
V gene: TRBV4-1
J gene: TRBJ2-1
D gene: TRBD2
clone size: NA

CDR3 DNA: TGTGCCAGCAGTCGCCGAAACCCCAGGGATACAGATACGCAGTATTTT
CDR3 protein: CASSRRNPRDTDTQYF
V gene: TRBV7-9
J gene: TRBJ2-3
D gene: NA
clone size: NA

CDR3 DNA: TGTGCCAGCAGCGATAGAGGGGGGCGTACAGATACGCAGTATTTT
CDR3 protein: CASSDRGGRTDTQYF
V gene: TRBV7-2
J gene: TRBJ2-3
D gene: NA
clone size: NA

CDR3 DNA: TGTGCCAGCAGTTTACGACGAAGCGACACCCCGGGGTACAATGAGCAGTTCTTC
CDR3 protein: CASSLRRSDTPGYNEQFF
V gene: TRBV27
J gene: TRBJ2-1
D gene: NA
clone size: NA

CDR3 DNA: TGCAGCGTTGTTCCCGTTGGAGGGGGGGCGCCCACTGAAGCTTTCTTT
CDR3 protein: CSVVPVGGGAPTEAFF
V gene: TRBV29-1
J gene: TRBJ1-1
D gene: NA
clone size: NA

CDR3 DNA: TGTGCCAGCAGCTTCTCGGACAGGGGGTACGAGCAGTACTTC
CDR3 protein: CASSFSDRGYEQYF
V gene: TRBV7-6
J gene: TRBJ2-7
D gene: TRBD1
clone size: NA

CDR3 DNA: TGTGCCAGCAGGAATGGACTAGCGGGAGGCGATGAGCAGTTCTTC
CDR3 protein: CASRNGLAGGDEQFF
V gene: TRBV6-1
J gene: TRBJ2-1
D gene: TRBD2
clone size: NA

CDR3 DNA: TGCGCCAGCAGCCCTGGGACATTGAACACTGAAGCTTTCTTT
CDR3 protein: CASSPGTLNTEAFF
V gene: TRBV5-1
J gene: TRBJ1-1
D gene: NA
clone size: NA